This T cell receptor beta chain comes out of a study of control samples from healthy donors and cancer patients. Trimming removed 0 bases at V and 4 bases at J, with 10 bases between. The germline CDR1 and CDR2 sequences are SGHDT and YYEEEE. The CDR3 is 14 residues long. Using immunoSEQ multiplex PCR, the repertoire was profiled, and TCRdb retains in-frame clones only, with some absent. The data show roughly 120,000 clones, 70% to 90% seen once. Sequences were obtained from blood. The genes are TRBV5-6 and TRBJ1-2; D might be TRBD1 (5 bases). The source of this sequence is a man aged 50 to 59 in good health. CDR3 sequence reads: CASSLDGTGYGYTF. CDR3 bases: TGTGCCAGCAGCTTGGACGGGACGGGCTATGGCTACACCTTC.